The 3 T cell receptor beta chains listed next were all sequenced from one sample in a study of cytomegalovirus exposure and HLA in healthy donors. The primer mix had 60 Vbeta and 13 Jbeta primers. Assay: immunoSEQ multiplex PCR; the TCRdb copy retains only in-frame clones and omits some. There are roughly 150,000 clones in the sample; around 70% occur only once, and 1.5% to 2% lies in the top ten. The sample comprised PBMCs. These TCRs come from a woman aged 25 to 39 in good health and CMV-seronegative.

V and J are TRBV4-2 and TRBJ1-2, with 7 bases that match TRBD1. Germline V CDR1 and CDR2: LGHNA, YNFKEQ. The CDR3 is made up of 15 amino acids. V gave up 0 bases and J gave up 4 bases; unmatched junction bases: 5. CDR3: CASSQDRGVGYGYTF. The DNA for the CDR3 is TGTGCCAGCAGCCAAGACAGGGGGGTGGGCTATGGCTACACCTTC.

This clone was observed a single time. V gene TRBV5-1 combines with J gene TRBJ2-7; TRBD1 matches 10 bases. V was clipped by 7 bases and J by 7 bases; unmatched bases: 11. This CDR3 is 14 amino acids long. Germline CDR1 is SGHRS and CDR2 is YFSETQ. The CDR3 nucleotides read TGCGCCAGCCGTGAGGGACAGGGGTCAGGGGAGCAGTACGTC. This sequence encodes CASREGQGSGEQYV.

This clone was detected once. The rearrangement uses TRBV28 and TRBJ1-5, with a weak D call TRBD1 (6 bases). Trimming removed 1 base at V and 0 bases at J, with 10 bases between. Per the germline V gene, CDR1 is MDHEN and CDR2 is SYDVKM. CDR3 length: 16 amino acids. The CDR3 region is CASSLLAGDSNQPQHF. The CDR3, as DNA: TGTGCCAGCAGTTTATTGGCAGGGGATAGCAATCAGCCCCAGCATTTT.